The present TCR beta chain was sequenced within a study of blood T cell repertoires in COVID-19. Data came from immunoSEQ multiplex PCR; TCRdb stores just in-frame clones and leaves some out. Altogether about 190,000 clones are present, roughly 90% being singletons, with the ten largest covering roughly 0.6%. CDR1 and CDR2 from the germline V gene are SGDLS and YYNGEE. This CDR3 has 16 amino acids. As for this clone: An end of the junction does not agree with germline; a read error may underlie this.

The V and J genes are TRBV9 and TRBJ2-6, with D hard to call. The source is a man aged 50-60 years with acute or convalescent COVID-19. Sequences were obtained from peripheral blood. The chain's CDR3 is CASTVSAVAGANVLTF. CDR3 coding DNA: TGTGCCAGCACCGTATCCGCCGTAGCTGGGGCCAACGTCCTGACTTTC.